The 3 T cell receptor beta chains below were found in one sample sequenced in a study of regulatory T cells in long-lasting Graves disease. Time point specified: newly diagnosed GD, antithyroid drugs for less than 3 months. RNA extracted from PBMCs served as the sequencing template. Libraries of TCR beta came from iRepertoire HTBI primers plus Arm-PCR of CDR3 regions. In TCRdb, the multiplex PCR reads were re-called with MiXCR into one record per CDR3 protein. This table holds fewer than 400,000 distinct CDR3 sequences, 18% found once. Specimen: peripheral blood mononuclear cells (PBMCs), collected at new diagnosis, from a patient treated with antithyroid drugs. The source is a female donor with Graves disease.

The chain joins TRBV20-1 to TRBJ1-4; TRBD1 aligns across 7 bases. Germline values: CDR1 DFQATT, CDR2 SNEGSKA (reference sequence). The length of the CDR3 is 14 residues. The junction had 6 bases not matched to a gene; V was cut back by 6 bases and J by 2 bases. The CDR3 region has the DNA TGCAGTGCAGGGACAGCTCCGACTAATGAAAAACTGTTTTTT. Its protein product is CSAGTAPTNEKLFF.

With respect to this clonotype: This likely reflects a read error, since a far larger clone is one base away. The rearrangement uses TRBV7-2 and TRBJ2-5, with D uncertain. The CDR3 consists of 15 residues. Per germline, CDR1 SGHTA and CDR2 FQGNSA. The CDR3: CASGLGSQYQETQYF. CDR3 in DNA: TGTGCCAGCGGCTTAGGGTCCCAGTACCAAGAGACCCAGTACTTC.

Of note for this clonotype: Sequence at one end of the junction differs from germline and may be a read error. This chain connects TRBV2 to TRBJ1-2; no reliable D call. Germline CDR1 reads SNHLY; CDR2 reads FYNNEI. This CDR3 has 14 amino acids. The CDR3 DNA sequence: TGTGCCAACAGTGGTGGTGAGGGAGAGGGAGGCTACACCTTC. Translating gives CANSGGEGEGGYTF.